This T cell receptor beta chain was sequenced during a study of OX40 agonist ivuxolimab in advanced cancers. In its sample, this clone was seen once. Assay: immunoSEQ multiplex PCR; the TCRdb copy retains only in-frame clones and omits some. The repertoire holds 78,000 or so clones, with around nine tenths as singletons. Trimming took off 1 base at V and 4 bases at J, with 10 bases between the two ends. From germline, CDR1 is SGHNT and CDR2 YENEEA. The CDR3 is 15 amino acids. This receptor was obtained from an adult with an advanced solid tumor such as melanoma, head and neck, liver or kidney cancer. This specimen consisted of CD4+ or CD8+ T cells sorted from blood, obtained in a trial of the OX40 agonist ivuxolimab. The chain has TRBV11-3 and TRBJ2-2; a weak D match, TRBD2 (5 bases). The CDR3 sequence: CASSLGPGGTGELFF. DNA of the CDR3: TGTGCCAGCAGCTTAGGTCCCGGAGGCACCGGGGAGCTGTTTTTT.